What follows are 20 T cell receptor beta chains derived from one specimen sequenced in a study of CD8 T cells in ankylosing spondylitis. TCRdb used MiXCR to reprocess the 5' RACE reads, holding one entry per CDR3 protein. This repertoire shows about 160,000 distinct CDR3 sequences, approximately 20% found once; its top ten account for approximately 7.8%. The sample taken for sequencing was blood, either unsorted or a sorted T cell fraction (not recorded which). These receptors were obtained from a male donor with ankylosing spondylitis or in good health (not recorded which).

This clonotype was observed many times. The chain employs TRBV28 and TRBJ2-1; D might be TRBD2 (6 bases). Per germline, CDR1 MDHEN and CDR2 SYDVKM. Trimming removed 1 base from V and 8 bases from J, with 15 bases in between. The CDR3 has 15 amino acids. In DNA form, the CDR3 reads TGTGCCAGCAGTTTATCTCTGGGGGGATGGGATGAGCAGTTCTTC. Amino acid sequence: CASSLSLGGWDEQFF. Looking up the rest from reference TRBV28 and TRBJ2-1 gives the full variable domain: DVKVTQSSRYLVKRTGEKVFLECVQDMDHENMFWYRQDPGLGLRLIYFSYDVKMKEKGDIPEGYSVSREKKERFSLILESASTNQTSMYLCASSLSLGGWDEQFFGPGTRLTVL.

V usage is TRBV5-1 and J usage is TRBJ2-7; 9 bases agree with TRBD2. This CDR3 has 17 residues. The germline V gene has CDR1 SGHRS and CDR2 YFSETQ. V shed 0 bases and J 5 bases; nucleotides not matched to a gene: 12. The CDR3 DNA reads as TGCGCCAGCAGCTTGGGGTTAGCGGGAGTAGGTCAGGACGAGCAGTACTTC. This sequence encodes CASSLGLAGVGQDEQYF.

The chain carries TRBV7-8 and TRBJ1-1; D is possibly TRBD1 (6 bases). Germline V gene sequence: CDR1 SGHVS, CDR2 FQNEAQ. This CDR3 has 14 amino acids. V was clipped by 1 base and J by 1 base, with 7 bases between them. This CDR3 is CASSLEGGNTEAFF. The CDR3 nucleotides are TGTGCCAGCAGCTTAGAAGGGGGGAACACTGAAGCTTTCTTT. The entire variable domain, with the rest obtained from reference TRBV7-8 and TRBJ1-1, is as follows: GAGVSQSPRYKVAKRGQDVALRCDPISGHVSLFWYQQALGQGPEFLTYFQNEAQLDKSGLPSDRFFAERPEGSVSTLKIQRTQQEDSAVYLCASSLEGGNTEAFFGQGTRLTVV.

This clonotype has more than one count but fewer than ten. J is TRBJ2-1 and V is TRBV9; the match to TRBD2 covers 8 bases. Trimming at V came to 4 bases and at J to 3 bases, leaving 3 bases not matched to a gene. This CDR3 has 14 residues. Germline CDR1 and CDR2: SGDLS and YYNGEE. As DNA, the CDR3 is TGTGCCAGCAGCCCAGGGACTAGCTACAATGAGCAGTTCTTC. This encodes CASSPGTSYNEQFF.

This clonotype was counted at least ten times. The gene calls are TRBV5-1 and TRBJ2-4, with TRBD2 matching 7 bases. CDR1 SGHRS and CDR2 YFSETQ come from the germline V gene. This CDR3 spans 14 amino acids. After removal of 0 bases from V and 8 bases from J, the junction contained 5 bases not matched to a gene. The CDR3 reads CASSLDLAEHIQYF. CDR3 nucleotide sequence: TGCGCCAGCAGCTTGGATCTAGCGGAACACATTCAGTACTTC.

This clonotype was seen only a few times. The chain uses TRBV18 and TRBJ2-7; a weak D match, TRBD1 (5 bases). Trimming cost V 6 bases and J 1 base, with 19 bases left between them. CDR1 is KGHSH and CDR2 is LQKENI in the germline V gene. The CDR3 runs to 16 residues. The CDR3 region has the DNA TGTGCCAGCTCCTCCCTACCGGGCAGGGCATCCTACGAGCAGTACTTC. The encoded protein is CASSSLPGRASYEQYF. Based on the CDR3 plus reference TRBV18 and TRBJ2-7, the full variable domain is NAGVMQNPRHLVRRRGQEARLRCSPMKGHSHVYWYRQLPEEGLKFMVYLQKENIIDESGMPKERFSAEFPKEGPSILRIQQVVRGDSAAYFCASSSLPGRASYEQYFGPGTRLTVT.

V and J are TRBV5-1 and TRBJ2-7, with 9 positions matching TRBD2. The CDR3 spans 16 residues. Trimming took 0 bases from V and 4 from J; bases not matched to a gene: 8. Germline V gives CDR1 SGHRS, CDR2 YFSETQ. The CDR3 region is CASSLAAGGPMYEQYF. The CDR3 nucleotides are TGCGCCAGCAGCTTGGCGGCGGGAGGGCCGATGTACGAGCAGTACTTC.

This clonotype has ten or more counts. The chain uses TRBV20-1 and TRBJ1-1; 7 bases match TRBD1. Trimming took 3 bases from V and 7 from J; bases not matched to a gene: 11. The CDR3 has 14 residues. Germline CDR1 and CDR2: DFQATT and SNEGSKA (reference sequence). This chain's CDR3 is CSASELLNRGEAFF. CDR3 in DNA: TGCAGTGCTAGCGAACTCCTTAACAGGGGTGAAGCTTTCTTT.

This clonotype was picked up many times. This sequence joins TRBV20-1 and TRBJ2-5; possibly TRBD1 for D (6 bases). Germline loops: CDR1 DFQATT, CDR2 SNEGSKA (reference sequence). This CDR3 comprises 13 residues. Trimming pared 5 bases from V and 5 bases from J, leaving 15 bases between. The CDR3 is CSAPGQGRETQYF. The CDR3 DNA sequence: TGCAGTGCTCCGGGACAAGGAAGGGAGACCCAGTACTTC.

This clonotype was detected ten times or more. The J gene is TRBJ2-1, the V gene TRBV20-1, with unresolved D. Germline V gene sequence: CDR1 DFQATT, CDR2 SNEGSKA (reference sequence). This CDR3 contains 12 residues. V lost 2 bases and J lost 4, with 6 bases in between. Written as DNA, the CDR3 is TGCAGTGCTAGACAGGTTTACAATGAGCAGTTCTTC. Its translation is CSARQVYNEQFF.

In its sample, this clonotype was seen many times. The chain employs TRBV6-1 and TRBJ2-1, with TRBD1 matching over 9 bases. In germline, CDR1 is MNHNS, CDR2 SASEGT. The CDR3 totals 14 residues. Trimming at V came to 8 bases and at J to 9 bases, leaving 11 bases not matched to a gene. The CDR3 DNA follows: TGTGCCAGCGACCCGGGACAGGGATTGGGTGAGCAGTTCTTC. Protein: CASDPGQGLGEQFF.

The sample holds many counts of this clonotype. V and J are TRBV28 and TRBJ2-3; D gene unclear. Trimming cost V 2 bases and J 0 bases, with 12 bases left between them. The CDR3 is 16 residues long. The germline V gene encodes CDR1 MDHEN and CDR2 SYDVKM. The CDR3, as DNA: TGTGCCAGCAGTTTACAGGAGCTTTCGAGCACAGATACGCAGTATTTT. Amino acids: CASSLQELSSTDTQYF.

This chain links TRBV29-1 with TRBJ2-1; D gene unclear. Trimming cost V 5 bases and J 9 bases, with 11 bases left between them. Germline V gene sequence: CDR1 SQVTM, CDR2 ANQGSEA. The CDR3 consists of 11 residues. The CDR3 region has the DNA TGCAGCGTTATACCTAGAATTGAGCAGTTCTTC. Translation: CSVIPRIEQFF.

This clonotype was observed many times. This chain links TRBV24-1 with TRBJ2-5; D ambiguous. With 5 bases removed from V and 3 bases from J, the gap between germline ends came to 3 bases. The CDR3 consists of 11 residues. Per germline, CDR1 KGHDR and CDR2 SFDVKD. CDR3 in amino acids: CATSAEETQYF. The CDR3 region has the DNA TGTGCCACCAGTGCCGAAGAGACCCAGTACTTC.

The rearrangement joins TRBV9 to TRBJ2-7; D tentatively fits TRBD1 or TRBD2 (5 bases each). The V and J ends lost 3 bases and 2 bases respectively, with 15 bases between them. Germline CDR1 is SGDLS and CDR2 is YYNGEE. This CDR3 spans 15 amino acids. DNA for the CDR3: TGTGCCAGCAGCGCGGGACGGTCCCTAACCTACGAGCAGTACTTC. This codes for CASSAGRSLTYEQYF.

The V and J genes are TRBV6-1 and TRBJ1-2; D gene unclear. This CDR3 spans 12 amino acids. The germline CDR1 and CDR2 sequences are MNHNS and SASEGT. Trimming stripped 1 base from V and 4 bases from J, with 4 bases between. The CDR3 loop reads CASSEGPYGYTF. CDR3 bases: TGTGCCAGCAGTGAAGGACCCTATGGCTACACCTTC.

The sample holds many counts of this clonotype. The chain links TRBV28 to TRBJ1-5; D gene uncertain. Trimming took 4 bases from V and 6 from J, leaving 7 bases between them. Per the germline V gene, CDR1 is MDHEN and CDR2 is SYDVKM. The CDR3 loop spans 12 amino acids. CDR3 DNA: TGTGCCAGCAGTTCACCAGTTCAGCCCCAGCATTTT. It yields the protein CASSSPVQPQHF. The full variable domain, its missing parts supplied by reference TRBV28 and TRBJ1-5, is DVKVTQSSRYLVKRTGEKVFLECVQDMDHENMFWYRQDPGLGLRLIYFSYDVKMKEKGDIPEGYSVSREKKERFSLILESASTNQTSMYLCASSSPVQPQHFGDGTRLSIL.

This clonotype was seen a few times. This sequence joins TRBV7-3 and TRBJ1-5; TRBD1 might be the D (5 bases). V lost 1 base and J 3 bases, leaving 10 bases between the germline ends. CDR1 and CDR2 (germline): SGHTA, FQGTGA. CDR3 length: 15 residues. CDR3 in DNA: TGTGCCAGCAGCTTAAATGGGGCGATCAATCAGCCCCAGCATTTT. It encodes CASSLNGAINQPQHF.

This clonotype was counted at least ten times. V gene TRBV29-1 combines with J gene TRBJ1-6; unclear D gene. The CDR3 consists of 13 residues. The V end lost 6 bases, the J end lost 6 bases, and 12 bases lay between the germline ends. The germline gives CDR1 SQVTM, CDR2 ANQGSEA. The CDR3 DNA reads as TGCAGCGTCTGGTCCGGCGGTAATTCACCCCTCCACTTT. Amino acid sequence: CSVWSGGNSPLHF.

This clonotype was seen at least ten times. The CDR3 sequence: CASSYTDLAGVYNEQFF. Written as DNA, the CDR3 is TGTGCCAGCAGTTACACAGATCTAGCGGGAGTCTACAATGAGCAGTTCTTC. This chain uses TRBV6-5 with TRBJ2-1; 10 nucleotides agree with TRBD2. Germline V gives CDR1 MNHEY, CDR2 SVGAGI. Losses at the gene ends were 2 bases for V and 3 bases for J; bases not matched to a gene: 7. The CDR3 sequence is 17 residues long.